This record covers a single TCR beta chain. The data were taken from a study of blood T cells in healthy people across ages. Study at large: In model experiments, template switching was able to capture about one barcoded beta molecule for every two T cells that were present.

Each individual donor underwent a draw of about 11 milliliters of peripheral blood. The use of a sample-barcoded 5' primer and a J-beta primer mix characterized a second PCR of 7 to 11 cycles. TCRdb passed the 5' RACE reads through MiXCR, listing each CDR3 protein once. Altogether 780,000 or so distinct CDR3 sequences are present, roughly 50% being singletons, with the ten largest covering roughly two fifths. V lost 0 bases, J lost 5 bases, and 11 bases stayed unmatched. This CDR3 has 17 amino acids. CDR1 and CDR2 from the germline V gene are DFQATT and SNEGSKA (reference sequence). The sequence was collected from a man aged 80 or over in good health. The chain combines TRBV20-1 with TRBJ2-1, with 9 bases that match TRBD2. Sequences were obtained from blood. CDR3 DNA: TGCAGTGCTAGAGATCAGGTTTTGGCTAGCGGGAACAATGAGCAGTTCTTC. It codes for CSARDQVLASGNNEQFF.